Sequencing of this T cell receptor (beta chain) was carried out in a study of control samples from healthy donors and cancer patients. Germline CDR1 is SEHNR and CDR2 is FQNEAQ (reference sequence). V dropped 11 bases and J dropped 0 bases, with 14 bases sitting between them. CDR3 length: 15 residues. Libraries were prepared by immunoSEQ multiplex PCR; TCRdb keeps only in-frame clonotypes and omits some of them. Counted here are about 130,000 clones, about 95% occurring once; the ten biggest clones make up roughly 4%. The receptor comes from a man aged 25 to 45 in good health. Material for sequencing was blood. The gene calls are TRBV7-9 and TRBJ2-6, with D possibly TRBD1 on 5 matching bases. The CDR3 coding sequence is TGTGCCGTCCCGACAGCCTACTCTGGGGCCAACGTCCTGACTTTC. Protein product: CAVPTAYSGANVLTF.